This section outlines one T cell receptor (beta chain) sequence together with its context. What it binds is unknown. Assay: immunoSEQ multiplex PCR; the TCRdb copy retains only in-frame clones and omits some. The table has roughly 75,000 clones, 93% seen once; the top ten hold about 6.4%. The sample is drawn from a study of OX40 agonist ivuxolimab in advanced cancers. Notes on the study in general: People who partly responded at 0.1-3.0 mg/kg had some of the least clonal expansion seen.

Enrollment shut out patients with autoimmune disease history or systemic immunosuppression. Germline assignment: CDR1 MDHEN and CDR2 SYDVKM. This CDR3 has 15 amino acids. After removal of 5 bases from V and 8 bases from J, the junction contained 13 bases not matched to a gene. Specimen: CD4+ or CD8+ T cells sorted from blood, collected in a trial of the OX40 agonist ivuxolimab. The chain has TRBV28 and TRBJ1-2; 8 bases line up with TRBD1. The source of this sequence is an adult with an advanced solid tumor such as melanoma, head and neck, liver or kidney cancer. The CDR3 DNA sequence: TGTGCCAGCAGTCCCGACAGGGGCAATCATAGAGGCTACACCTTC. Translating it yields CASSPDRGNHRGYTF.